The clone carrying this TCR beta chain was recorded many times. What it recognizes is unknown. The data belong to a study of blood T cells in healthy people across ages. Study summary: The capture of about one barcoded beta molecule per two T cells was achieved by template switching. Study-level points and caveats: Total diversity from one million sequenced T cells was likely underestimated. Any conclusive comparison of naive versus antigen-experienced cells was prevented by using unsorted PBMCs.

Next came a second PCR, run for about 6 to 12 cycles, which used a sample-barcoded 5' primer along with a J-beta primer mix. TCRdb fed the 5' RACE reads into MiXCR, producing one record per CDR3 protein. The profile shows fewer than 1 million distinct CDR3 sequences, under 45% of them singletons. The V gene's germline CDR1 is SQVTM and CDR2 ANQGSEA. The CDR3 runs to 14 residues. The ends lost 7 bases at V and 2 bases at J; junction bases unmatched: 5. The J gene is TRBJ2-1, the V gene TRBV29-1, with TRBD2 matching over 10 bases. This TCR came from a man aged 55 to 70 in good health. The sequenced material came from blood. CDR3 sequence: CSAVAGGTYNEQFF. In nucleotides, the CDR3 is TGCAGCGCCGTAGCGGGGGGAACCTACAATGAGCAGTTCTTC.